This T cell receptor beta chain was identified in a study of blood T cell repertoires in COVID-19. Overall study context: PBMCs, B-cell-depleted T cells, or T cells were the source of the cDNA or gDNA that made up the material.

Living in roughly 25 US areas, the participants were between roughly 18 and 89 years of age. Donors were grouped by their self-reported clinical history. All recovered Cohort 3 donors got two negative PCRs, got clearance, or saw symptom resolution. In its sample, this clone was seen a few times. Profiled with immunoSEQ multiplex PCR; TCRdb holds only in-frame clones, not every one. The table shows 350,000 or so clones, with about 92% occurring only once. Germline V gene data show CDR1 as SGHRS and CDR2 as YFSETQ. Unmatched junction bases numbered 10, after V lost 4 bases and J lost 7 bases. This CDR3 is built from 16 residues.

This receptor was identified in a woman aged 25 to 39 who had recovered from COVID-19. The specimen was PBMCs or T cells enriched from blood (not recorded which). The chain employs TRBV5-1 and TRBJ2-7; 14 bases match TRBD2. This chain's CDR3 is CASSLYGLAGGNEQYF. The DNA of the CDR3 is TGCGCCAGCAGCCTCTACGGACTAGCGGGGGGTAATGAGCAGTACTTC.